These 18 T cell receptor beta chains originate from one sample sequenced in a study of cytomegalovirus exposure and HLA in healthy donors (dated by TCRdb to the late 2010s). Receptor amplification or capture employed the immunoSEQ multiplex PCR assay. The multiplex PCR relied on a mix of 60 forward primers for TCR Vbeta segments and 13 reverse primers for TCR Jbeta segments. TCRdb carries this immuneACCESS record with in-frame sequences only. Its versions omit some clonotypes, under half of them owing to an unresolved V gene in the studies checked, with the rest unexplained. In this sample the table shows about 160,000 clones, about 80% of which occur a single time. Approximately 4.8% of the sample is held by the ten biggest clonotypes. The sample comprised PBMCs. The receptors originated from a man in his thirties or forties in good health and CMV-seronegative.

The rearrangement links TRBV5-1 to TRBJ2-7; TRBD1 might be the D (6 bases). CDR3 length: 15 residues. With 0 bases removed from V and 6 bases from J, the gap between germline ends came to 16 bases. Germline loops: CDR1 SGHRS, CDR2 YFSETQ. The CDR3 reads CASSLDGTTFGEQYF. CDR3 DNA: TGCGCCAGCAGCTTGGACGGGACAACATTCGGCGAGCAGTACTTC.

CDR3 loop: CASRAAGGQTYEQYF. CDR3 in DNA: TGTGCCAGCAGGGCCGCCGGGGGACAGACCTACGAGCAGTACTTC. This chain uses TRBV28 with TRBJ2-7, with a tentative D call TRBD1 (7 bases). The CDR3 sequence is 15 residues long. V was pared by 6 bases and J by 2 bases, with 17 bases between. Per germline, CDR1 MDHEN and CDR2 SYDVKM. The whole variable domain, filled in from reference TRBV28 and TRBJ2-7, reads DVKVTQSSRYLVKRTGEKVFLECVQDMDHENMFWYRQDPGLGLRLIYFSYDVKMKEKGDIPEGYSVSREKKERFSLILESASTNQTSMYLCASRAAGGQTYEQYFGPGTRLTVT.

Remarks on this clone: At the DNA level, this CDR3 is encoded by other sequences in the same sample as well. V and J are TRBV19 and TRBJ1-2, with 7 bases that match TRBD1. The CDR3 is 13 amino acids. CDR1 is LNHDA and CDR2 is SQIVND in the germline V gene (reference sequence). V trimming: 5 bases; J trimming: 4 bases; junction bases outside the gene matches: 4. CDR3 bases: TGTGCCAGTAGTTCCGGACAGGTCTATGGCTACACCTTC. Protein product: CASSSGQVYGYTF.

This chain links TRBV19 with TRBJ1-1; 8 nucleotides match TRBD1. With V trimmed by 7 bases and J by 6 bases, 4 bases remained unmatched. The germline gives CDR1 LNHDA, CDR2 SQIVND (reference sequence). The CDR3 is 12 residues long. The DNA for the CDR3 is TGTGCCAGTATAGACAGGGGCGCTGAAGCTTTCTTT. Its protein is CASIDRGAEAFF.

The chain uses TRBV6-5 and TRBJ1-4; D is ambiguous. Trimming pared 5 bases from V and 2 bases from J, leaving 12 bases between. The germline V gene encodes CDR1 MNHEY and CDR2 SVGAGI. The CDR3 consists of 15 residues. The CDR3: CASSLVGSTNEKLFF. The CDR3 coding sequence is TGTGCCAGCAGTCTCGTGGGGAGTACTAATGAAAAACTGTTTTTT.

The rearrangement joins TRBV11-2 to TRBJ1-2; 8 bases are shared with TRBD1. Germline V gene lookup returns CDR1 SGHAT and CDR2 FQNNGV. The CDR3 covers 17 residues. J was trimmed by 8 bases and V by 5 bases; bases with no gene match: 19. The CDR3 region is CASSVFSQGARGSGYTF. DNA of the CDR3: TGTGCCAGCAGCGTATTTTCTCAGGGGGCGAGAGGGTCAGGCTACACCTTC.

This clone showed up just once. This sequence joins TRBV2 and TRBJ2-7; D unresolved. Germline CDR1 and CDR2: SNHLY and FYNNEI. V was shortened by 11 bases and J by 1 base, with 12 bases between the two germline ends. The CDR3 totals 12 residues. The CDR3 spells CASSEASYEQYF. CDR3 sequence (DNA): TGTGCCTCCAGCGAGGCTTCCTACGAGCAGTACTTC.

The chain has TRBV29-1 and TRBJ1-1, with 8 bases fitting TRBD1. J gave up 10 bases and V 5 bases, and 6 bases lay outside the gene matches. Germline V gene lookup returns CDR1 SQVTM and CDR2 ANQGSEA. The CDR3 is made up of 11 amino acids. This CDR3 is CSVTQGAGAFF. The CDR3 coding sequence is TGCAGCGTTACCCAGGGGGCAGGAGCTTTCTTT.

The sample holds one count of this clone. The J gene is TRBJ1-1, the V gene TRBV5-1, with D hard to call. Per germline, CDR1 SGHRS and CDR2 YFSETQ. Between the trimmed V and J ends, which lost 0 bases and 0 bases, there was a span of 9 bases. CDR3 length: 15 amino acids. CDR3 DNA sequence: TGCGCCAGCAGCTTGGCCGTGGGCATGAACACTGAAGCTTTCTTT. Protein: CASSLAVGMNTEAFF.

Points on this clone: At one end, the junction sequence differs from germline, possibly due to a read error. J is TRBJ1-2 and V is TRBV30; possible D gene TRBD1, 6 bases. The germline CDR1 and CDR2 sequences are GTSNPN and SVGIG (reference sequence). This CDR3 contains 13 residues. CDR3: CAWSVGWRIGGAF. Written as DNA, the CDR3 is TGTGCCTGGAGTGTCGGTTGGCGGATCGGGGGGGCGTTC.

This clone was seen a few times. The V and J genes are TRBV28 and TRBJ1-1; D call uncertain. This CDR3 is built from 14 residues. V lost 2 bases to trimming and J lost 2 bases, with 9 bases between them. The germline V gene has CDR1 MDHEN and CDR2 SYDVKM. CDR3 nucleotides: TGTGCCAGCAGTTTACTCCCAGGAAACACTGAAGCTTTCTTT. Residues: CASSLLPGNTEAFF.

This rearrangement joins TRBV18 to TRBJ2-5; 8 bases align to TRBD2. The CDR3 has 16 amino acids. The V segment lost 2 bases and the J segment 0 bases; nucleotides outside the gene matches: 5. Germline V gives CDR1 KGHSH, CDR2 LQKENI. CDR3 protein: CASSPLSGSYQETQYF. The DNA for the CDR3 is TGTGCCAGCTCACCATTGAGCGGGAGTTACCAAGAGACCCAGTACTTC.

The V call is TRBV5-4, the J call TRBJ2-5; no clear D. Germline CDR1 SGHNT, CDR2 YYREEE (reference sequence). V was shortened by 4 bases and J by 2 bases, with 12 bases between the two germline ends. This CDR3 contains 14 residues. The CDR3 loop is CASSPTQDQETQYF. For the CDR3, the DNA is TGTGCCAGCAGCCCCACTCAGGATCAAGAGACCCAGTACTTC. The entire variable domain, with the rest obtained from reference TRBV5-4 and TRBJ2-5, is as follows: ETGVTQSPTHLIKTRGQQVTLRCSSQSGHNTVSWYQQALGQGPQFIFQYYREEENGRGNFPPRFSGLQFPNYSSELNVNALELDDSALYLCASSPTQDQETQYFGPGTRLLVL.

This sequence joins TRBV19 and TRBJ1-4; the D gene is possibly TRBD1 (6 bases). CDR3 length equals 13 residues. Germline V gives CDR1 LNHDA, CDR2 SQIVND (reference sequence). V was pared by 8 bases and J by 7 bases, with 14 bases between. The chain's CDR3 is CASSRDKFEKLFF. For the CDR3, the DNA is TGTGCCAGTTCCAGGGACAAGTTTGAAAAACTGTTTTTT.

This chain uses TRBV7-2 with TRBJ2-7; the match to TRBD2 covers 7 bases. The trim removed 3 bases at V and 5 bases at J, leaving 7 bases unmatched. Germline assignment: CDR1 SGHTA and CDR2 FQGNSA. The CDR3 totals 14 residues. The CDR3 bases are TGTGCCAGCAGCTTCTCTAGCGGACTAAACGAGCAGTACTTC. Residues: CASSFSSGLNEQYF.

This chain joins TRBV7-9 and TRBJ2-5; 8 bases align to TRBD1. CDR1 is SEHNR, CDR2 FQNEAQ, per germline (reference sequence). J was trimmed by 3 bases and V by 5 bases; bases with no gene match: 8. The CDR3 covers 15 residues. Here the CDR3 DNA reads TGTGCCAGCAGCCCCAGGGGGCTATTCGAAGAGACCCAGTACTTC. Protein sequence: CASSPRGLFEETQYF.

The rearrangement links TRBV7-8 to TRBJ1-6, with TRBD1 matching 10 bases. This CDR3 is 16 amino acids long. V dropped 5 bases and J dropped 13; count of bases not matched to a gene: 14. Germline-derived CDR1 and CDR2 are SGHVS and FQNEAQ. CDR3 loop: CASSLREDRGFGPLHF. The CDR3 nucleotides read TGTGCCAGCAGCCTAAGGGAGGACAGGGGGTTTGGTCCCCTCCACTTT.

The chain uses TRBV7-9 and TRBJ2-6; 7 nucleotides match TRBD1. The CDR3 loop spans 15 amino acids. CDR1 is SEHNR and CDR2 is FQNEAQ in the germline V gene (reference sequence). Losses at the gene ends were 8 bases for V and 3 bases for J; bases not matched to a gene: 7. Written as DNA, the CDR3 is TGTGCCAGCGCTCAGGGGGTAGGTGGGGCCAACGTCCTGACTTTC. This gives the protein CASAQGVGGANVLTF.